This record concerns one TCR beta chain sequence. The record originates from a study of blood T cell repertoires in COVID-19. Turning to the study itself: Whether acute or convalescent, the COVID-19 samples came from the United States, Italy and Spain. PBMCs, B-cell-depleted T cells, or T cells were the source of the cDNA or gDNA that made up the material.

V lost 2 bases and J lost 2; bases outside the gene matches: 5. The CDR3 has 15 residues. The germline CDR1 and CDR2 sequences are MNHEY and SVGAGI. Per the study methods: Quantification of nucleated cells was approximated via reference gene primer amplification. Some clones are missing from TCRdb's copy, which holds only in-frame ones; the method was immunoSEQ multiplex PCR. V and J calls plus clone size are reproduced from that table; the DNA served to infer D and trimming. The sample yields some 350,000 clones, around nine tenths seen once. The clonotype comes from a man in his thirties or forties who had recovered from COVID-19. The chain uses TRBV6-5 and TRBJ2-7; 8 nucleotides agree with TRBD2. Sequencing was carried out using PBMCs or T cells enriched from blood (not recorded which). The DNA of the CDR3 is TGTGCCAGCAGTTACGGGTCGGGGGGGACCTACGAGCAGTACTTC. Translating gives CASSYGSGGTYEQYF.